The 28 T cell receptor beta chains given below trace back to one sample, sequenced in a study of cytomegalovirus exposure and HLA in healthy donors. Sequencing used immunoSEQ multiplex PCR; TCRdb keeps in-frame clones, though not all of them. Found here are about 250,000 clones, about 88% of them singletons; the top ten hold approximately 12%. The sequenced sample was PBMCs. The receptors come from a man younger than 30 in good health and CMV-seropositive.

CDR3 amino acids: CASSPTGTVNYGYTF. Written as DNA, the CDR3 is TGTGCCAGCAGCCCGACCGGGACAGTCAACTATGGCTACACCTTC. The V gene is TRBV9, the J gene TRBJ1-2; 7 bases agree with TRBD1. Germline V gives CDR1 SGDLS, CDR2 YYNGEE. Germline trimming cut 4 bases from V and 2 bases from J; bases unmatched to any gene: 8. The CDR3 totals 15 residues.

The chain has TRBV4-1 and TRBJ1-5; D uncertain. The germline V gene encodes CDR1 MGHRA and CDR2 YSYEKL. The CDR3 runs 15 residues. Trimming took off 3 bases at V and 5 bases at J, with 14 bases between the two ends. The CDR3 protein is CASSQTPIPDQPQHF. The DNA of the CDR3 is TGCGCCAGCAGCCAGACACCAATCCCGGATCAGCCCCAGCATTTT.

On this clone itself: Distinct nucleotide sequences in the sample also encode this CDR3. J is TRBJ2-2 and V is TRBV6-5; D not certain. Germline V gives CDR1 MNHEY, CDR2 SVGAGI. V was pared by 3 bases and J by 3 bases, with 2 bases between. This CDR3 is built from 12 residues. CDR3 region: CASSYYTGELFF. The CDR3 region has the DNA TGTGCCAGCAGTTATTACACCGGGGAGCTGTTTTTT.

The V gene is TRBV7-3, the J gene TRBJ2-2; D may be TRBD2 (5 bases). Germline V gene lookup returns CDR1 SGHTA and CDR2 FQGTGA. There are 16 residues in the CDR3. Trimming pared 5 bases from V and 1 base from J, leaving 14 bases between. This CDR3 reads CASSPRGELNTGELFF. Written as DNA, the CDR3 is TGTGCCAGCAGCCCCCGGGGAGAACTGAACACCGGGGAGCTGTTTTTT.

This chain joins TRBV6-6 and TRBJ2-3; 7 nucleotides align to TRBD2. The CDR3 covers 13 residues. V shed 6 bases, J shed 7 bases, and the junction held 7 bases outside the gene matches. Germline CDR1 is MNHNY and CDR2 is SVGAGI (reference sequence). CDR3 DNA sequence: TGTGCCAGCAGGGTACCGGGAGGATATACGCAGTATTTT. Translation: CASRVPGGYTQYF.

This chain connects TRBV6-1 to TRBJ1-2; D is undetermined. V was trimmed by 6 bases and J by 7 bases, leaving 18 bases between them. The CDR3 runs 14 residues. CDR1 MNHNS and CDR2 SASEGT come from the germline V gene. The CDR3 sequence is CASRAGVEGPGYTF. The CDR3 coding sequence is TGTGCCAGCAGGGCCGGGGTCGAGGGCCCTGGCTACACCTTC.

The chain joins TRBV7-8 to TRBJ2-7, with 7 bases identical to TRBD1. Trimming at V came to 9 bases and at J to 2 bases, leaving 7 bases not matched to a gene. This CDR3 contains 13 residues. Looked up from germline, CDR1 is SGHVS and CDR2 is FQNEAQ. The CDR3 sequence is CASEGTVTYEQYF. DNA of the CDR3: TGTGCCAGTGAGGGGACAGTTACCTACGAGCAGTACTTC.

The chain has TRBV4-3 and TRBJ2-7; either TRBD1 or TRBD2 may fit D (5 bases each). The CDR3 consists of 14 residues. Germline V gene sequence: CDR1 LGHNA, CDR2 YSLEER. Trimming shortened V by 0 bases and J by 5 bases, and 11 bases separated the two germline ends. CDR3 sequence: CASSQDRSGHEQYF. The DNA for the CDR3 is TGCGCCAGCAGCCAAGATAGATCGGGACACGAGCAGTACTTC.

The chain employs TRBV10-1 and TRBJ2-2; 8 bases match TRBD2. The CDR3 is 16 amino acids. Trimming at V came to 3 bases and at J to 7 bases, leaving 10 bases not matched to a gene. Germline assignment: CDR1 WNHNN and CDR2 SYGVQD (reference sequence). The CDR3 DNA sequence: TGCGCCAGCAGTGAATTAGCGGGAAAGATAAACGGGGAGCTGTTTTTT. As protein: CASSELAGKINGELFF.

This clone has only one observation. The CDR3: CASSQGTGEETQYF. DNA for the CDR3: TGCGCCAGCAGCCAAGGGACAGGGGAAGAGACCCAGTACTTC. The chain employs TRBV4-1 and TRBJ2-5; 9 bases fit TRBD1. Germline CDR1 is MGHRA and CDR2 is YSYEKL. This CDR3 region has 14 residues. The J segment lost 3 bases and the V segment lost 1 base, leaving 0 bases of the junction unmatched.

V is TRBV7-2 and J is TRBJ1-1, with D perhaps matching TRBD1 (6 bases). The CDR3 is made up of 12 amino acids. Trimming cost V 6 bases and J 5 bases, with 10 bases left between them. The germline gives CDR1 SGHTA, CDR2 FQGNSA. In DNA, the CDR3 is TGTGCCAGCAGAGTACAGGGAACTGAAGCTTTCTTT. Amino acids: CASRVQGTEAFF.

V is TRBV5-1 and J is TRBJ2-7; tentative D call: TRBD1 (7 bases). Germline assignment: CDR1 SGHRS and CDR2 YFSETQ. Trimming took off 2 bases at V and 3 bases at J, with 18 bases between the two ends. The CDR3 spans 16 residues. CDR3 bases: TGCGCCAGCAGCTTAATCAGGGGGGCAGACGTCTACGAGCAGTACTTC. Protein product: CASSLIRGADVYEQYF.

This chain links TRBV30 with TRBJ2-3, with D tentatively TRBD2 (5 bases). V was cut by 4 bases and J by 1 base, with 15 bases left in between. Per the germline V gene, CDR1 is GTSNPN and CDR2 is SVGIG (reference sequence). This CDR3 region has 15 residues. The CDR3 is CAWTLLGVGTDTQYF. Written as DNA, the CDR3 is TGTGCCTGGACCCTCCTCGGGGTTGGCACAGATACGCAGTATTTT.

This clone was observed once. The rearrangement uses TRBV11-1 and TRBJ2-7, with a weak D call TRBD1 (5 bases). With 5 bases removed from V and 3 bases from J, the gap between germline ends came to 11 bases. Germline lookup yields CDR1 SGHAT and CDR2 FQDESV (reference sequence). The CDR3 runs 13 residues. The CDR3 region has the DNA TGTGCCAGCAGCCAATGGCAGGGCTACGAGCAGTACTTC. Translation: CASSQWQGYEQYF.

The CDR3 spells CASSAQAGEKGNEQFF. The CDR3, as DNA: TGCGCCAGCAGCGCACAAGCGGGGGAAAAGGGGAATGAGCAGTTCTTC. The gene calls are TRBV5-1 and TRBJ2-1, with 8 positions matching TRBD2. The germline CDR1 and CDR2 sequences are SGHRS and YFSETQ. This CDR3 is built from 16 residues. The trim removed 4 bases at V and 7 bases at J, leaving 13 bases unmatched.

Details on this clone: Compared with germline, one end of the junction differs, possibly owing to a read error. The rearrangement joins TRBV18 to TRBJ2-7; TRBD1 might be the D (5 bases). The germline V gene has CDR1 KGHSH and CDR2 LQKENI. CDR3 length equals 13 residues. The CDR3 coding sequence is TGTGCCACCTCACCGCAGGACAACTACGAGCAGTACTTC. Translating it yields CATSPQDNYEQYF.

This CDR3 is CASSYRGGAGANVLTF. In nucleotides, the CDR3 is TGTGCCAGCAGTTATAGGGGGGGCGCTGGGGCCAACGTCCTGACTTTC. The chain recombines TRBV7-2 with TRBJ2-6; a weak D match, TRBD2 (7 bases). The germline CDR1 and CDR2 sequences are SGHTA and FQGNSA. The V end lost 6 bases, the J end lost 2 bases, and 14 bases lay between the germline ends. The CDR3 covers 16 residues.

The chain uses TRBV2 and TRBJ2-1; D might be TRBD1 or TRBD2, each matching 5 bases. The germline V gene has CDR1 SNHLY and CDR2 FYNNEI. The CDR3 runs to 14 residues. V lost 4 bases to trimming and J lost 6 bases, with 13 bases between them. The CDR3 loop is CASSGYTRGNEQFF. The CDR3 DNA follows: TGTGCCAGCAGTGGATACACTAGGGGCAATGAGCAGTTCTTC.

The CDR3 nucleotides read TGCGCCAGCAGCTTGGCAACAGTATCTAGCACAGATACGCAGTATTTT. Translating it yields CASSLATVSSTDTQYF. The chain couples TRBV5-1 to TRBJ2-3; unclear D gene. CDR3 length: 16 residues. From germline, CDR1 is SGHRS and CDR2 YFSETQ. V was trimmed by 0 bases and J by 0 bases, leaving 11 bases between them.

This clone was counted a single time. This chain joins TRBV6-1 and TRBJ1-5, with 9 bases lining up with TRBD1. The CDR3 runs to 15 residues. The germline CDR1 and CDR2 sequences are MNHNS and SASEGT. V lost 8 bases to trimming and J lost 5 bases; unmatched junction nucleotides: 10. CDR3 sequence (DNA): TGTGCCAGCGCGGCTCGGGACAGGGCGTATCAGCCCCAGCATTTT. It yields the protein CASAARDRAYQPQHF.

The rearrangement uses TRBV9 and TRBJ1-1; D gene unclear. With 0 bases removed from V and 4 bases from J, the gap between germline ends came to 10 bases. Germline CDR1 reads SGDLS; CDR2 reads YYNGEE. The CDR3 consists of 14 residues. CDR3 region: CASSVGGEGTEAFF. The CDR3 DNA is TGTGCCAGCAGCGTAGGAGGCGAGGGCACTGAAGCTTTCTTT. Combining the CDR3 with reference TRBV9 and TRBJ1-1 gives the whole variable domain DSGVTQTPKHLITATGQRVTLRCSPRSGDLSVYWYQQSLDQGLQFLIQYYNGEERAKGNILERFSAQQFPDLHSELNLSSLELGDSALYFCASSVGGEGTEAFFGQGTRLTVV.

The J gene is TRBJ1-2, the V gene TRBV6-1, with D hard to call. Germline V gives CDR1 MNHNS, CDR2 SASEGT. V was shortened by 4 bases and J by 0 bases, with 15 bases between the two germline ends. The CDR3 length is 16 residues. The CDR3 DNA reads as TGTGCCAGCAGTGCTCTCCTTGGAGATGCTAACTATGGCTACACCTTC. It translates to CASSALLGDANYGYTF.

This chain uses TRBV30 with TRBJ2-1, with D possibly matching TRBD2 (6 bases). The germline V gene has CDR1 GTSNPN and CDR2 SVGIG (reference sequence). This CDR3 comprises 15 residues. V shed 2 bases and J shed 5 bases, with 16 bases lying between them. CDR3 in DNA: TGTGCCTGGAGTAGCCCTTCGCGGGGACACAATGAGCAGTTCTTC. The encoded protein is CAWSSPSRGHNEQFF.

The J gene is TRBJ2-5, the V gene TRBV27, with a weak D call TRBD1 (6 bases). The CDR3 is 14 residues long. Germline CDR1 is MNHEY and CDR2 is SMNVEV (reference sequence). Between the trimmed V and J ends, which lost 7 bases and 1 base, there was a span of 13 bases. Here the CDR3 DNA reads TGTGCCAGCAATCCGACAGGAGGCCAAGAGACCCAGTACTTC. It codes for CASNPTGGQETQYF.

V is TRBV27 and J is TRBJ2-7, with D possibly TRBD1 on 6 matching bases. V was trimmed by 3 bases and J by 6 bases, leaving 15 bases between them. Germline CDR1 is MNHEY and CDR2 is SMNVEV (reference sequence). The CDR3 runs to 14 residues. The CDR3 DNA sequence: TGTGCCAGCAGTTTGAGGCAGGGGCTTGTCGAGCAGTACTTC. Its translation: CASSLRQGLVEQYF.

This chain's CDR3 is CASSFPRLGTSDTGELFF. In nucleotides, the CDR3 is TGTGCCAGCAGCTTCCCTCGATTAGGGACTAGTGACACCGGGGAGCTGTTTTTT. The chain uses TRBV11-1 and TRBJ2-2; 8 positions agree with TRBD2. The trim removed 3 bases at V and 3 bases at J, leaving 12 bases unmatched. This CDR3 region has 18 residues. Germline V gene lookup returns CDR1 SGHAT and CDR2 FQDESV (reference sequence).

The V call is TRBV5-1, the J call TRBJ2-1; perhaps TRBD1 as D (6 bases). The CDR3 covers 13 residues. The V end lost 4 bases, the J end lost 8 bases, and 13 bases lay between the germline ends. CDR1 SGHRS and CDR2 YFSETQ come from the germline V gene. CDR3 residues: CASSAPGHHEQFF. As DNA, the CDR3 is TGCGCCAGCAGCGCGCCGGGACATCATGAGCAGTTCTTC. The whole variable domain, filled in from reference TRBV5-1 and TRBJ2-1, reads KAGVTQTPRYLIKTRGQQVTLSCSPISGHRSVSWYQQTPGQGLQFLFEYFSETQRNKGNFPGRFSGRQFSNSRSEMNVSTLELGDSALYLCASSAPGHHEQFFGPGTRLTVL.

The V call is TRBV18, the J call TRBJ1-2; TRBD1 agrees at 7 bases. Germline CDR1 KGHSH, CDR2 LQKENI. The length of the CDR3 is 13 residues. J lost 3 bases, V lost 3 bases, and 1 base had no gene match. The CDR3 loop is CASSPGTDYGYTF. The DNA for the CDR3 is TGTGCCAGCTCACCCGGGACAGACTATGGCTACACCTTC.